Below, 3 T cell receptor beta chains from the same sample are listed, as sequenced in a study of post-analysis software for immune sequencing data. Every TCR beta cDNA library bore unique molecular identifiers. TCRdb used MiXCR to reprocess the PCR reads, holding one entry per CDR3 protein. The table has about 770,000 distinct CDR3 sequences, just over 45% seen once. Study-wide results and limits: Higher frequency in patients than in controls was seen for several TRBV segments, with TRBV5-6, TRBV5-1 and TRBV20-1 among them.

Their target antigens are unknown. Sequences were obtained from blood. Source of these receptors: a girl aged 10-17 years with multiple sclerosis.

The chain is built from TRBV20-1 and TRBJ1-1, with 7 bases lining up with TRBD1. The V segment lost 2 bases and the J segment 5 bases; nucleotides outside the gene matches: 5. The CDR3 contains 13 residues. Germline CDR1 and CDR2: DFQATT and SNEGSKA (reference sequence). CDR3 loop: CSARWSGGTEAFF. The CDR3 DNA sequence: TGCAGTGCTAGATGGTCAGGGGGTACTGAAGCTTTCTTT.

The chain uses TRBV9 and TRBJ2-1; 14 bases are shared with TRBD2. Per germline, CDR1 SGDLS and CDR2 YYNGEE. The CDR3 extends over 15 amino acids. J lost 9 bases, V lost 0 bases, and 2 bases had no gene match. This CDR3 reads CASSVEGLAGVEQFF. CDR3 DNA sequence: TGTGCCAGCAGCGTAGAGGGACTAGCGGGAGTTGAGCAGTTCTTC.

V usage is TRBV7-8 and J usage is TRBJ2-3; the D is unclear. Between the trimmed V and J ends, which lost 6 bases and 5 bases, there was a span of 15 bases. Germline loops: CDR1 SGHVS, CDR2 FQNEAQ. The CDR3 loop spans 14 amino acids. CDR3 amino acids: CASSSRFFGDTQYF. In nucleotides, the CDR3 is TGTGCCAGCAGTTCCCGGTTCTTTGGAGATACGCAGTATTTT.